This T cell receptor (beta chain) is from a study of T cell changes during pregnancy in multiple sclerosis. Profiled with immunoSEQ multiplex PCR; TCRdb holds only in-frame clones, not every one. The table includes about 52,000 clones, 80% to 95% detected once. The CDR3 contains 13 residues. The V end was cut by 4 bases, the J end by 11 bases, with 17 bases between. CDR1 and CDR2 (germline): SEHNR, FQNEAQ (reference sequence). The receptor's source is a female donor with multiple sclerosis, enrolled in a pregnancy study. The chain carries TRBV7-9 and TRBJ1-1, with a possible D match to TRBD1 (6 bases). Sequenced material: CD4+ T cells from peripheral blood mononuclear cells, taken in the third trimester of pregnancy. CDR3 loop: CASSYRVGAEAFF. The CDR3 region has the DNA TGTGCCAGCAGCTACCGGGTGGGGGCGGAGGCTTTCTTT.